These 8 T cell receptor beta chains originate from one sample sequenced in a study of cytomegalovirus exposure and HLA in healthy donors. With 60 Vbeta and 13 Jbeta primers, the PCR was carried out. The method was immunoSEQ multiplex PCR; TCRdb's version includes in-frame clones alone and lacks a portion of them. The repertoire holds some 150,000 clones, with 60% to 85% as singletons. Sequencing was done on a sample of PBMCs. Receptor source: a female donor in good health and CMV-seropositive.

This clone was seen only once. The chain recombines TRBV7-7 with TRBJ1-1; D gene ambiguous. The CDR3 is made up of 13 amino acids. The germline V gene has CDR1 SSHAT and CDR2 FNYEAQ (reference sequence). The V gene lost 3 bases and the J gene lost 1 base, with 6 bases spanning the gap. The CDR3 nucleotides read TGTGCCAGCAGCTTGCAGGAGAACACTGAAGCTTTCTTT. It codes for CASSLQENTEAFF.

CDR3 nucleotide sequence: TGTGCCAGCAGCTTAGGTTCAGGGGGCCGTGGCTACACCTTC. It yields the protein CASSLGSGGRGYTF. The V and J genes are TRBV7-2 and TRBJ1-2; the match to TRBD1 covers 8 bases. CDR3 length: 14 amino acids. Per germline, CDR1 SGHTA and CDR2 FQGNSA. V lost 1 base and J lost 7; bases outside the gene matches: 5.

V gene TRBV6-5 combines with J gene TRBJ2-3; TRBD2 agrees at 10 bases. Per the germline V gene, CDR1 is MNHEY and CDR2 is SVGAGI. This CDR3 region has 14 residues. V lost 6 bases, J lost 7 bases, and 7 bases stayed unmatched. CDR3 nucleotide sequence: TGTGCCAGCAGCTCAAGCGGGGGGGGGAATACGCAGTATTTT. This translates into CASSSSGGGNTQYF.

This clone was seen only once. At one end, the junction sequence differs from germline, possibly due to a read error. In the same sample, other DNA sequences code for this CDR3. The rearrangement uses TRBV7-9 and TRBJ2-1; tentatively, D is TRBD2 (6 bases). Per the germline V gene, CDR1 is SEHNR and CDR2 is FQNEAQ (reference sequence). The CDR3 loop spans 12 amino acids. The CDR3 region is CASSLAENEQFF. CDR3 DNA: TGCGCCAGCAGCTTAGCGGAGAATGAGCAGTTCTTC.

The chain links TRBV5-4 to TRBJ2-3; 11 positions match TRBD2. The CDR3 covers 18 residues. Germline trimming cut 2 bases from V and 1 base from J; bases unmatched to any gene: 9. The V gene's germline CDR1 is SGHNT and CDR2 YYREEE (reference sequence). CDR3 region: CASSFAFSGRGRTDTQYF. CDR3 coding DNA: TGTGCCAGCAGCTTCGCCTTTAGCGGGAGGGGACGCACAGATACGCAGTATTTT.

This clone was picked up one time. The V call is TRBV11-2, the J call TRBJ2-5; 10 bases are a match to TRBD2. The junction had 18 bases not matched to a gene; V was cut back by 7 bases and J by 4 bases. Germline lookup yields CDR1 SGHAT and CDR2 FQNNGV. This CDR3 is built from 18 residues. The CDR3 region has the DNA TGTGCCAGCATTACTAGGCTAAAGCGGGAGGGATGGCGAGAGACCCAGTACTTC. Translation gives CASITRLKREGWRETQYF. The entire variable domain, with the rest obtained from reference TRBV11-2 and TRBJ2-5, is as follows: EAGVAQSPRYKIIEKRQSVAFWCNPISGHATLYWYQQILGQGPKLLIQFQNNGVVDDSQLPKDRFSAERLKGVDSTLKIQPAKLEDSAVYLCASITRLKREGWRETQYFGPGTRLLVL.

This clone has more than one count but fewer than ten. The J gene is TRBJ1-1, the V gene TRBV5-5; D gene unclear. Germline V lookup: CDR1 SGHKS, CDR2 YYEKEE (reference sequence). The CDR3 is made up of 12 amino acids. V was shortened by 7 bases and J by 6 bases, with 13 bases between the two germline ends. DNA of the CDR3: TGTGCCAGCGGGCAGATTTTTTCTGAAGCTTTCTTT. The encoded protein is CASGQIFSEAFF. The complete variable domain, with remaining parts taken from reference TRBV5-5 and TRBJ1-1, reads DAGVTQSPTHLIKTRGQQVTLRCSPISGHKSVSWYQQVLGQGPQFIFQYYEKEERGRGNFPDRFSARQFPNYSSELNVNALLLGDSALYLCASGQIFSEAFFGQGTRLTVV.

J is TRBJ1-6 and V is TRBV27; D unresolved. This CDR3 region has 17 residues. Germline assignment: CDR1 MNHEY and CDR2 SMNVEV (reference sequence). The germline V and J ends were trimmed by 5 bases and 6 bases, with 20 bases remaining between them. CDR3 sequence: CASSLKNPGASNSPLHF. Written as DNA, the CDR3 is TGTGCCAGCAGTCTCAAAAATCCGGGAGCATCTAATTCACCCCTCCACTTT.